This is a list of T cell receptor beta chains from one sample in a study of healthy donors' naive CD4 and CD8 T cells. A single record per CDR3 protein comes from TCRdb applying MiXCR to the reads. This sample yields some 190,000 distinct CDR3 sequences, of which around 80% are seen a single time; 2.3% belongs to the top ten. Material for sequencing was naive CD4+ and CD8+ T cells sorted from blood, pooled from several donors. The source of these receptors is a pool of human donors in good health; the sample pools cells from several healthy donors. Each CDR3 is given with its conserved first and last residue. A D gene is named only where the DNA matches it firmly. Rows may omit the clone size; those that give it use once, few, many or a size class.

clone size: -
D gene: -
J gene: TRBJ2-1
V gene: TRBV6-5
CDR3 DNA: TGTGCCAGCACTCGTTCTTCTAGAGGGTCCTACAATGAGCAGTTCTTC
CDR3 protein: CASTRSSRGSYNEQFF

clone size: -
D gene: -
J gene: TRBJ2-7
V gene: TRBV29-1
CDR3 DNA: TGCACCGATACCAGTCCTCTATACGAGCAGTACTTC
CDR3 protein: CTDTSPLYEQYF

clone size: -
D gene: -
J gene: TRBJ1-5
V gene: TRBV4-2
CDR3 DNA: TGTGCCAGCAGCCAAGCATGGGAGACGGCCCCTCAGCCCCAGCATTTT
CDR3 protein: CASSQAWETAPQPQHF

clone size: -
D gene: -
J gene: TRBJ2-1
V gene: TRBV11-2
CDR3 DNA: TGTGCCAGCAGCTTAGATAGCCTTAGGCTAAACGGCTACAATGAGCAGTTCTTC
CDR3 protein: CASSLDSLRLNGYNEQFF

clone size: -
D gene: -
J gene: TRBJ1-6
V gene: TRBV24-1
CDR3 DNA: TGTGCCACCAGTGACCAGGGAGAACCCCTCCACTTT
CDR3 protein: CATSDQGEPLHF

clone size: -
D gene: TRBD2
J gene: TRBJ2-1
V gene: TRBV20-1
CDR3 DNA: TGCAGTGCTAGATTAGCGGGGACACTCTACAATGAGCAGTTCTTC
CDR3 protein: CSARLAGTLYNEQFF

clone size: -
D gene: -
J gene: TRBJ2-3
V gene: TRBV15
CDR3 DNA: TGTGCCACCAGCGCGAGTTACACAGATACGCAGTATTTT
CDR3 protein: CATSASYTDTQYF

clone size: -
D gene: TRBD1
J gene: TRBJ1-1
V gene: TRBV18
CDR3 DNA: TGTGCCAGCTCACCGTCGAGACAGGGGGCGAACACTGAAGCTTTCTTT
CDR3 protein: CASSPSRQGANTEAFF

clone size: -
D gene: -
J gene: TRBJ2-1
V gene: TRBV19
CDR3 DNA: TGTGCCAGTAGTATAGTTAGGGGTAGCGCCTACAATGAGCAGTTCTTC
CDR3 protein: CASSIVRGSAYNEQFF

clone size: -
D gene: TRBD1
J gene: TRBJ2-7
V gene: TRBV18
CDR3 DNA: TGTGCCAGCGGGAGCCGGGACAGGGAATTCTACGAGCAGTACTTC
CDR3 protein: CASGSRDREFYEQYF

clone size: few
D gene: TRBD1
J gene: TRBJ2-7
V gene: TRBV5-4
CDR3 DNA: TGTGCCAGCAGCTTGGAGGCAGGGGGTTCCTACGAGCAGTACTTC
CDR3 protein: CASSLEAGGSYEQYF

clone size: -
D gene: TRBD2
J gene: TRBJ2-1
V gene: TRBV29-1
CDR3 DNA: TGCAGCGTCAAGTCCACCCGACTAGCGGGAGGGGGGAATGAGCAGTTCTTC
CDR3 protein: CSVKSTRLAGGGNEQFF

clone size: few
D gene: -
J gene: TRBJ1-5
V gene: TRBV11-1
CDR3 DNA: TGTGCCAGCAGCCCTGACTTAAGGGAGTTGGGTCAGCCCCAGCATTTT
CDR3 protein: CASSPDLRELGQPQHF

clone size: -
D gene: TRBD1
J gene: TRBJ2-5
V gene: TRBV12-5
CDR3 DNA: TGTGCTAGTGGTTTGGCACGACAGGGTGCGGAGACCCAGTACTTC
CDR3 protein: CASGLARQGAETQYF

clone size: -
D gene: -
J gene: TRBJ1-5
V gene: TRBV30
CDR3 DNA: TGTGCCTGGACTAGGGCTGGGAGCAATCAGCCCCAGCATTTT
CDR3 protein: CAWTRAGSNQPQHF

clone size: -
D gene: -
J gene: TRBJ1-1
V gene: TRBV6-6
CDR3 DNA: TGTGCCAGTCCGAACAGTCATGAAGCTTTCTTT
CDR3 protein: CASPNSHEAFF

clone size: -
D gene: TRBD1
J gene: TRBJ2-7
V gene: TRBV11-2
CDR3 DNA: TGTGCCAGCAGTGGGCCCGGGACAGGGGTCAACGAGCAGTACTTC
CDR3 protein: CASSGPGTGVNEQYF

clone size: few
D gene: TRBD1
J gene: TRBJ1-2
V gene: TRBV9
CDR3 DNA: TGTGCCAGCAGCGAGACGGACAGGGATTTGACCTTC
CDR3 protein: CASSETDRDLTF

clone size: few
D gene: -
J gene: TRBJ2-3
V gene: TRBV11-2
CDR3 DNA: TGTGCCAGCAGCTTAGACTTCACAGATACGCAGTATTTT
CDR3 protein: CASSLDFTDTQYF

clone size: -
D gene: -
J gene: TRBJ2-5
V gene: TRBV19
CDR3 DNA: TGTGCCAGTAGTACGGCCCTAGAGGAGACCCAGTACTTC
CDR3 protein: CASSTALEETQYF

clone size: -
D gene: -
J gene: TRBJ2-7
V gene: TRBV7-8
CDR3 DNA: TGTGCCAGCAGCTTTCTTTCCGGGGCCTCCTACGAGCAGTACTTC
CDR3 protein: CASSFLSGASYEQYF

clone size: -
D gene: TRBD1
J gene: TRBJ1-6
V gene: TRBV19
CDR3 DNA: TGTGCCAGTACCTCCGGGACAGGCCTATCACCCCTCCACTTT
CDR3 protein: CASTSGTGLSPLHF

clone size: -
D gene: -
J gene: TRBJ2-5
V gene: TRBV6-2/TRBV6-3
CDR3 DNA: TGTGCCAGCAGTTACACCCAAGAGACCCAGTACTTC
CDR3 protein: CASSYTQETQYF

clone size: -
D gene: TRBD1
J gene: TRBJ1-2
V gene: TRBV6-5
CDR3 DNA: TGCCGCAGGGGGGATGGCTACACCTTC
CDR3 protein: CRRGDGYTF

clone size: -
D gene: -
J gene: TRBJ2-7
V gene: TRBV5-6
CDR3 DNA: TGTGCCAGCAGTTCCCCCGGGCAGGGGCCCTACGAGCAGTACTTC
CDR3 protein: CASSSPGQGPYEQYF

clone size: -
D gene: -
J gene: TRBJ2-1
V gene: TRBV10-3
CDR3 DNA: TGTGCCATCAGTGGGGGTGGGACTGAGCAGTTCTTC
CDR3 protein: CAISGGGTEQFF

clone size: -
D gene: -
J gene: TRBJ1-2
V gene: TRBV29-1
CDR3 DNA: TGCAGCGTCGCTGCGGAGGTCTATGGCTACACCTTC
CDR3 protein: CSVAAEVYGYTF

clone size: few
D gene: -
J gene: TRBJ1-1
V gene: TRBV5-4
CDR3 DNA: TGTGCCAGCAGCTCCCCGATGATATCGGGCACTGAAGCTTTCTTT
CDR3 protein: CASSSPMISGTEAFF

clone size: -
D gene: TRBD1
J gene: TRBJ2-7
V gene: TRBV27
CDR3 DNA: TGTGCCAGCAGTTGGACAGGGGACTCCTACGAGCAGTACTTC
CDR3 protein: CASSWTGDSYEQYF

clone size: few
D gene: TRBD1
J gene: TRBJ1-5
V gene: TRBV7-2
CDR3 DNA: TGTGCCAGCAGCTCTTTCGGACAGGGTAATAGCAATCAGCCCCAGCATTTT
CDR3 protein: CASSSFGQGNSNQPQHF

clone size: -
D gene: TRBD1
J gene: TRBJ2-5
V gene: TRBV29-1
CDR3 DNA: TGCAGCGTTGAAGGCCCCCTGGACAGGAATCAAGAGACCCAGTACTTC
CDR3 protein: CSVEGPLDRNQETQYF

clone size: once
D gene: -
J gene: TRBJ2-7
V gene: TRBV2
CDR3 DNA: TGTGCCAGCAGTGAACTAGGGAGAGACGAGCAGTACTTC
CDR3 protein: CASSELGRDEQYF

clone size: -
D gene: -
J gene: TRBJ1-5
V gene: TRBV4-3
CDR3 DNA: TGCGCCAGCAGCCAATTTTTAGGGTCGGTGAATCAGCCCCAGCATTTT
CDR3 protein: CASSQFLGSVNQPQHF

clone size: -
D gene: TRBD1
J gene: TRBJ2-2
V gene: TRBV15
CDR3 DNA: TGTGCCACCAGCAGGGGACAGAAGTTATCTACGAACACCGGGGAGCTGTTTTTT
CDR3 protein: CATSRGQKLSTNTGELFF

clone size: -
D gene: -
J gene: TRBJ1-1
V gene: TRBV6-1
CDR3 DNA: TGTGCCAGCAGTGTCTCCGGGGAGGCTGAAGCTTTCTTT
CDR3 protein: CASSVSGEAEAFF

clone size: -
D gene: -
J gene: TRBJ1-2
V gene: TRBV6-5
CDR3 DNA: TGTGCCAGCAGTTACAAGGAGGGGTGGGGCTACACCTTC
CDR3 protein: CASSYKEGWGYTF

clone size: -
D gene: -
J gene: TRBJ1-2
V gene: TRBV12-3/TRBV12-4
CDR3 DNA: TGTGCCAGCAGGAATGACAGATCCTATGGCTACACCTTC
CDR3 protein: CASRNDRSYGYTF

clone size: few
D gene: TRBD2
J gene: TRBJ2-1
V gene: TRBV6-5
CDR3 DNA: TGTGCCAGCAAGCGGGAGCTTGGTAATGAGCAGTTCTTC
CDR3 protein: CASKRELGNEQFF

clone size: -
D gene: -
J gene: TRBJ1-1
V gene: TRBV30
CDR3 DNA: TGTGCCTGGATTGTCTATTCGAACACTGAAGCTTTCTTT
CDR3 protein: CAWIVYSNTEAFF

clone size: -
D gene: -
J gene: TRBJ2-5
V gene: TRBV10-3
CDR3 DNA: TGTGCCATCAGCCAGGGTAGCGGTATCCGGGCCCAGTACTTC
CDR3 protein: CAISQGSGIRAQYF

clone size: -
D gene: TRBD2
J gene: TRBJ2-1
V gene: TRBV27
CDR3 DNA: TGTGCCAGCAGTTCGGGACTAGCGGGGTACAATGAGCAGTTCTTC
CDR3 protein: CASSSGLAGYNEQFF

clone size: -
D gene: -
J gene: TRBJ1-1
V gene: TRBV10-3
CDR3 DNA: TGTGCCATCATGGGGACACGGAACACTGAAGCTTTCTTT
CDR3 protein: CAIMGTRNTEAFF

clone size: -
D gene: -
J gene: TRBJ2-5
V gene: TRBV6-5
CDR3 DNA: TGTGCCAGCAGTTACTCCTCGACCGGGTACCAAGAGACCCAGTACTTC
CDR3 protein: CASSYSSTGYQETQYF